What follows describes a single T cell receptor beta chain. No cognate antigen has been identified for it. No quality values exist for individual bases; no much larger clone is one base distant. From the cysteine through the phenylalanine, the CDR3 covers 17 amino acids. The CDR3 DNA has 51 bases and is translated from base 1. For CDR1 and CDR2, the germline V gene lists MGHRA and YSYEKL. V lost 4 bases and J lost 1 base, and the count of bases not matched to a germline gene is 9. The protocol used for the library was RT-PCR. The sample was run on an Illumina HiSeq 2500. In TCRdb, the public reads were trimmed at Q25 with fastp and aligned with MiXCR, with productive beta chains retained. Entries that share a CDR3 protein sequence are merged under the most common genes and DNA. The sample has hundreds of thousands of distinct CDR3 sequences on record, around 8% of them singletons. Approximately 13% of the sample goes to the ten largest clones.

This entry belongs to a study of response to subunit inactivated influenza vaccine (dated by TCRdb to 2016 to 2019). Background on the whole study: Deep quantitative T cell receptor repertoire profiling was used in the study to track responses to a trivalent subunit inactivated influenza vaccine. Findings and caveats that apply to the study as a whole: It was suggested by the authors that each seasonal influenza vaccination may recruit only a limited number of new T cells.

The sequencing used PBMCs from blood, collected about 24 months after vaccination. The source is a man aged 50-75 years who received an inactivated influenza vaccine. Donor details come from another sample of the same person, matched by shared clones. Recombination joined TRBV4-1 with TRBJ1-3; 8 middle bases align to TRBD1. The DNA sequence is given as TGCGCCAGCAGCCGGGGACAGGCGATCGCATCTGGAAACACCATATATTTT. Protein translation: CASSRGQAIASGNTIYF.